This is a list of T cell receptor beta chains from one sample in a study of response to subunit inactivated influenza vaccine. TCRdb re-called the RT-PCR reads through MiXCR, storing one row per CDR3 protein. Among about 160,000 distinct CDR3 sequences listed, 9.5% to 13% were seen once. The starting material was non-naive T cells sorted from PBMCs, obtained roughly 45 days after vaccination. The source of these receptors is a middle-aged man who received an inactivated influenza vaccine. CDR3s include the opening cysteine and the closing phenylalanine or tryptophan. D genes are given only for firm matches. For some rows the clone size is stated as once, few or many, or as a class when expanded; others skip it.

clone_size	d_call	j_call	v_call	cdr3_aa	cdr3_nt
few	.	TRBJ2-2	TRBV18	CASSPGGTDTGELFF	TGTGCCAGCTCACCAGGCGGGACAGACACCGGGGAGCTGTTTTTT
many	.	TRBJ2-1	TRBV12-3/TRBV12-4	CASSPGGAQGDEQFF	TGTGCCAGCAGCCCCGGCGGAGCCCAGGGCGATGAGCAGTTCTTC
.	.	TRBJ1-5	TRBV7-2	CASSLAYGRQPQHF	TGTGCCAGCAGCTTAGCGTATGGGCGTCAGCCCCAGCATTTT
.	.	TRBJ2-6	TRBV5-1	CASSLGPIANVLTF	TGCGCCAGCAGCTTGGGGCCGATTGCCAACGTCCTGACTTTC
.	TRBD1	TRBJ2-5	TRBV5-1	CASSLAGQGMDQYF	TGCGCCAGCAGCTTGGCCGGACAGGGGATGGACCAGTACTTC
many	TRBD1	TRBJ2-1	TRBV5-1	CASSPDRGNYNEQFF	TGCGCCAGCAGCCCTGACAGGGGCAACTACAATGAGCAGTTCTTC
.	TRBD2	TRBJ2-3	TRBV5-8	CASRGLAGVFSEDTQYF	TGTGCCAGCCGTGGGCTAGCGGGAGTGTTTTCGGAAGATACGCAGTATTTT
few	.	TRBJ2-7	TRBV25-1	CASSEAGGWKQYF	TGTGCCAGCAGTGAGGCAGGGGGGTGGAAGCAGTACTTC
many	TRBD1	TRBJ2-3	TRBV9	CASSVGGGYSTDTQYF	TGTGCCAGCAGCGTAGGAGGGGGCTACAGCACAGATACGCAGTATTTT
.	TRBD1	TRBJ2-7	TRBV27	CASGQGLGEQYF	TGTGCCAGCGGACAGGGGCTCGGGGAGCAGTACTTC
many	.	TRBJ2-3	TRBV12-3/TRBV12-4	CASSIKGTQYF	TGTGCCAGCAGTATTAAGGGTACGCAGTATTTT
few	.	TRBJ2-3	TRBV6-5	CASSYSHSKGDTQYF	TGTGCCAGCAGTTACTCACACAGCAAAGGAGATACGCAGTATTTT
.	TRBD2	TRBJ2-7	TRBV12-3/TRBV12-4	CASSVSGRGYEQYF	TGTGCCAGCAGTGTTAGCGGGAGGGGCTACGAGCAGTACTTC
.	.	TRBJ2-5	TRBV16	CASSPDSQETQYF	TGTGCCAGCAGCCCGGACAGCCAAGAGACCCAGTACTTC
.	.	TRBJ1-1	TRBV27	CASSQRGETEAFF	TGTGCCAGCAGTCAGAGGGGAGAAACTGAAGCTTTCTTT
.	.	TRBJ2-5	TRBV3-1	CASSQALSKGPQETQYF	TGTGCCAGCAGCCAAGCCCTCTCAAAGGGGCCTCAAGAGACCCAGTACTTC
few	.	TRBJ2-1	TRBV2	CASSERGRADGKQFF	TGTGCCAGCAGTGAAAGGGGGAGGGCCGATGGAAAGCAGTTCTTC
few	.	TRBJ1-5	TRBV20-1	CSATRTVGYQPQHF	TGCAGTGCTACCCGGACCGTAGGGTATCAGCCCCAGCATTTT
many	.	TRBJ2-2	TRBV24-1	CATSVGGELFF	TGTGCCACCAGTGTCGGCGGGGAGCTGTTTTTT
.	.	TRBJ2-7	TRBV29-1	CSVEAPGDPYEQYF	TGCAGCGTTGAAGCGCCAGGGGATCCCTACGAGCAGTACTTC
.	.	TRBJ1-1	TRBV5-4	CASTAGATEAFF	TGTGCCAGCACCGCAGGGGCCACTGAAGCTTTCTTT
.	.	TRBJ2-5	TRBV7-2	CASSLGARKETQYF	TGTGCCAGCAGCCTCGGGGCCAGAAAAGAGACCCAGTACTTC
.	.	TRBJ2-2	TRBV6-2/TRBV6-3	CASSYNREDTGELFF	TGTGCCAGCAGTTACAACAGGGAGGACACCGGGGAGCTGTTTTTT
.	TRBD1	TRBJ2-5	TRBV5-1	CASSLGQGAWETQYF	TGCGCCAGCAGCTTGGGGCAGGGGGCCTGGGAGACCCAGTACTTC
many	TRBD1	TRBJ1-2	TRBV3-1	CASSQDHGGQVYNYGYTF	TGTGCCAGCAGCCAAGATCACGGGGGACAGGTCTACAACTATGGCTACACCTTC
few	.	TRBJ2-5	TRBV7-2	CASSFFVSERETQYF	TGTGCCAGCAGCTTTTTTGTAAGCGAGCGAGAGACCCAGTACTTC
.	.	TRBJ1-1	TRBV10-3	CAISAEGTEAFF	TGTGCCATCAGTGCAGAGGGGACTGAAGCTTTCTTT
many	.	TRBJ2-7	TRBV2	CASSEGGGLSSYEQYF	TGTGCCAGCAGTGAAGGTGGCGGCCTCAGCTCCTACGAGCAGTACTTC
few	.	TRBJ2-7	TRBV20-1	CSARGMDRSYEQYF	TGCAGTGCTAGAGGTATGGACAGATCCTACGAGCAGTACTTC
few	.	TRBJ2-1	TRBV18	CASSPNRGVWDEQFF	TGTGCCAGCTCACCAAATAGAGGCGTGTGGGATGAGCAGTTCTTC
.	.	TRBJ1-1	TRBV3-1	CASSQEMVSGNEAFF	TGTGCCAGCAGCCAAGAAATGGTGAGCGGCAATGAAGCTTTCTTT
few	.	TRBJ2-1	TRBV6-5	CASSYGVNEQFF	TGTGCCAGCAGTTACGGAGTGAATGAGCAGTTCTTC
few	.	TRBJ1-1	TRBV28	CASSLPDWNTEAFF	TGTGCCAGCAGTTTACCCGACTGGAACACTGAAGCTTTCTTT
many	.	TRBJ2-5	TRBV7-2	CASSLALRQETQYF	TGTGCCAGCAGCTTAGCTCTGAGACAAGAGACCCAGTACTTC
few	.	TRBJ1-3	TRBV5-1	CASRAEIGNTIYF	TGCGCCAGCAGAGCGGAAATTGGAAACACCATATATTTT
many	.	TRBJ2-3	TRBV5-1	CASSLALGVNADTQYF	TGCGCCAGCAGCTTGGCTTTGGGGGTCAACGCAGATACGCAGTATTTT
many	TRBD2	TRBJ2-5	TRBV12-3/TRBV12-4	CASSPGTSGRTVETQYF	TGTGCCAGCAGCCCCGGGACTAGCGGTCGAACTGTAGAGACCCAGTACTTC
.	TRBD1	TRBJ2-1	TRBV3-1	CASSQDPGTGQFF	TGTGCCAGCAGCCAAGATCCGGGGACAGGGCAGTTCTTC
few	.	TRBJ2-2	TRBV4-2	CASSPVGVQVRAGELFF	TGTGCCAGCAGCCCTGTAGGGGTCCAAGTCAGGGCCGGGGAGCTGTTTTTT
few	.	TRBJ2-2	TRBV7-9	CASSLGVFSGNTGELFF	TGTGCCAGCAGCTTAGGTGTCTTTTCAGGGAACACCGGGGAGCTGTTTTTT
many	TRBD1	TRBJ1-1	TRBV20-1	CSAPGQGRGGTEAFF	TGCAGTGCCCCGGGACAGGGAAGAGGCGGCACTGAAGCTTTCTTT
many	.	TRBJ1-1	TRBV28	CASSFTGLQGGLTEAFF	TGTGCCAGCAGTTTTACGGGGCTCCAAGGAGGGCTCACTGAAGCTTTCTTT
many	.	TRBJ1-1	TRBV12-3/TRBV12-4	CASAFNGRAFF	TGTGCCAGCGCATTCAATGGTAGGGCTTTCTTT
many	TRBD2	TRBJ2-1	TRBV5-1	CASSPLAGAIEQFF	TGCGCCAGCAGCCCCCTAGCGGGAGCGATTGAGCAGTTCTTC
.	TRBD2	TRBJ2-7	TRBV6-6	CATAEGLASEQYF	TGTGCCACCGCCGAGGGACTAGCGAGCGAGCAGTACTTC
many	.	TRBJ1-1	TRBV3-1	CASSQSSTEAFF	TGTGCCAGCAGCCAATCAAGTACTGAAGCTTTCTTT
.	TRBD2	TRBJ2-3	TRBV4-2	CASSQDTLAGGQDTQYF	TGTGCCAGCAGCCAAGACACCCTAGCGGGAGGGCAAGATACGCAGTATTTT
many	.	TRBJ1-1	TRBV29-1	CSSRLQGRETEAFF	TGCAGCTCCCGCCTACAGGGTCGGGAGACTGAAGCTTTCTTT
.	.	TRBJ2-7	TRBV4-3	CASSPNSGTLSYEQYF	TGCGCCAGCAGCCCAAACTCCGGGACACTATCCTACGAGCAGTACTTC
few	TRBD1	TRBJ1-2	TRBV7-9	CASSLTVDRGGYTF	TGTGCCAGCAGCCTGACTGTGGACAGGGGGGGCTACACCTTC
few	.	TRBJ2-1	TRBV20-1	CSAREASLNEQFF	TGCAGTGCTAGAGAGGCTAGCCTCAATGAGCAGTTCTTC
many	.	TRBJ1-5	TRBV7-2	CASSLGPTGSGPQHF	TGTGCCAGCAGCTTAGGCCCCACAGGGTCGGGGCCCCAGCATTTT
many	.	TRBJ2-3	TRBV29-1	CSVGQAITDTQYF	TGCAGCGTTGGACAGGCGATCACAGATACGCAGTATTTT
.	.	TRBJ1-5	TRBV18	CASSTDSYSDNQPQHF	TGTGCCAGCTCAACTGACAGTTACTCCGACAATCAGCCCCAGCATTTT
many	.	TRBJ2-7	TRBV7-2	CASSPDRGHEQYF	TGTGCCAGCAGCCCCGACAGAGGCCACGAGCAGTACTTC
.	.	TRBJ2-4	TRBV5-1	CASSLGVGEYGIQYF	TGCGCCAGCAGCTTGGGAGTCGGCGAGTACGGCATTCAGTACTTC
.	TRBD1	TRBJ1-1	TRBV28	CASKSGQGLTEAFF	TGTGCCAGCAAATCGGGACAGGGATTAACTGAAGCTTTCTTT
many	.	TRBJ2-7	TRBV7-2	CASSLEVAVRTYEQYF	TGTGCCAGCAGCTTAGAAGTGGCGGTCAGAACCTACGAGCAGTACTTC
once	.	TRBJ2-1	TRBV20-1	CSALLGAGGEQFF	TGCAGTGCCCTATTGGGGGCTGGGGGTGAGCAGTTCTTC